A selection of T cell receptor beta chains follows, all from one sample in a study of Graves' ophthalmopathy and Graves' hyperthyroidism. TCRdb processed the multiplex PCR reads anew with MiXCR; each CDR3 protein has one entry. The sample includes about 740,000 distinct CDR3 sequences, 40% seen only once; the top ten take 35% to 55%. The material sequenced was peripheral blood. The receptors were sampled from an adult man with Graves' ophthalmopathy. Each CDR3 is given with its conserved first and last residue. The D gene is left open where the match is weak. Not all rows give a size; the values are once, few, many and, for expanded clones, a class.

clone_size: -; v_call: TRBV5-4; d_call: TRBD1; j_call: TRBJ1-2; cdr3_nt: TGTGCCAGCAGCCTGGACAGGGGAACTAACTATGGCTACACCTTC; cdr3_aa: CASSLDRGTNYGYTF
clone_size: -; v_call: TRBV10-1; d_call: TRBD1; j_call: TRBJ2-7; cdr3_nt: TGCGCCAGCAGTGAGCGGGACAGGGCGAATTACGAGCAGTACTTC; cdr3_aa: CASSERDRANYEQYF
clone_size: many; v_call: TRBV20-1; d_call: TRBD1; j_call: TRBJ1-2; cdr3_nt: TGCAGTGCTAGGACAGGGTACAACTATGGCTACACCTTC; cdr3_aa: CSARTGYNYGYTF
clone_size: -; v_call: TRBV29-1; d_call: -; j_call: TRBJ1-2; cdr3_nt: TGCAGCATAGCTAACTATGGCTACACCTTC; cdr3_aa: CSIANYGYTF
clone_size: few; v_call: TRBV2; d_call: TRBD2; j_call: TRBJ2-2; cdr3_nt: TGTGCCAGCAGGCAGACTAGCGGGAGGTCCGGGGAGCTGTTTTTT; cdr3_aa: CASRQTSGRSGELFF
clone_size: -; v_call: TRBV7-9; d_call: -; j_call: TRBJ2-7; cdr3_nt: TGTACCAGCAGCTTAGCTAGCAACGAGCAGTACTTC; cdr3_aa: CTSSLASNEQYF
clone_size: many; v_call: TRBV7-9; d_call: -; j_call: TRBJ2-2; cdr3_nt: TGTGCCAGCAGCACGGACACGAACACCGGGGAGCTGTTTTTT; cdr3_aa: CASSTDTNTGELFF
clone_size: many; v_call: TRBV6-6; d_call: TRBD1; j_call: TRBJ2-5; cdr3_nt: TGTGCCAGCAGTTACGTCACAGGGGTGCGCAAGGAGACCCAGTACTTC; cdr3_aa: CASSYVTGVRKETQYF
clone_size: -; v_call: TRBV25-1; d_call: -; j_call: TRBJ1-5; cdr3_nt: TGTGCCAGCCCTGGTCCTGGGGGCAATCAGCCCCAGCATTTT; cdr3_aa: CASPGPGGNQPQHF
clone_size: few; v_call: TRBV2; d_call: -; j_call: TRBJ2-7; cdr3_nt: TGTGCCAGCAGTGAAGCCCTCGAGCAGTACTTC; cdr3_aa: CASSEALEQYF
clone_size: once; v_call: TRBV5-5; d_call: -; j_call: TRBJ1-2; cdr3_nt: TGTGCCAGCAGCTTTGGTAGGGAAGGAGGCTACACCTTC; cdr3_aa: CASSFGREGGYTF
clone_size: -; v_call: TRBV5-1; d_call: -; j_call: TRBJ1-1; cdr3_nt: TGTGCCAGCAGCTTGGCGGATGAAGCTTTCTTT; cdr3_aa: CASSLADEAFF
clone_size: -; v_call: TRBV5-1; d_call: TRBD1; j_call: TRBJ2-5; cdr3_nt: TGCGCCAGCAGCTGCACCGGGACAGGGGGCGAGAAGACCCAGTACTTC; cdr3_aa: CASSCTGTGGEKTQYF